This TCR beta chain derives from a study of read filtering for tumor transcriptome and immune sequencing. From about 400 ng of RNA, a library with molecular barcoded alpha/delta and beta/gamma adaptors was made. TCRdb recomputed calls from the reads with MiXCR, one row per CDR3 protein. The table records roughly 130,000 distinct CDR3 sequences, roughly 13% of them present only once. In its sample, this clonotype was seen a few times. Compared with germline, one end of the junction differs, possibly owing to a read error. CDR3 length: 14 residues. Germline V CDR1 and CDR2: SGHRS, YFSETQ. The sample consisted of a population of CD138-negative cells sorted from bone marrow. This TCR derives from a donor at least 40 years old with multiple myeloma. The chain joins TRBV5-1 to TRBJ1-2; 9 bases align to TRBD1. CDR3 bases: TGCGCCAGCGGCTTGGGACAGGGAGGCTATGGCTACACCTTC. It encodes CASGLGQGGYGYTF.